This T cell receptor beta chain was recorded in a study of CD8+CD57+ T cells in acquired aplastic anemia. Study-level information: Recorded DNA amounts for sorted CD4+ and CD8+ cells had an average of approximately 2.9 ug.

Findings and caveats of the study: Patients and healthy controls showed no significant CD8+ Simpson's diversity difference.

Sequencing involved patients with CD8+CD57+ cell expansion previously shown by flow cytometry. Severe acquired aplastic anemia affected all patients. V lost 5 bases and J lost 8, with 12 bases in between. The CDR3 spans 12 residues. The germline V gene has CDR1 MNHEY and CDR2 SVGEGT. The use of genomic DNA as template underpinned the TCR beta VDJ and CDR3 profiling. TCRdb used MiXCR to reprocess the reads, holding one entry per CDR3 protein. The table records about 470,000 distinct CDR3 sequences, around a third of them present only once. This clonotype was counted only a few times. Its antigen is unidentified.

The sequencing input was sorted CD4+, CD8+, or CD8+CD57+ T cells (not recorded which) from PBMCs. J is TRBJ1-1 and V is TRBV6-2 or TRBV6-3; D possibly corresponds to TRBD1 (5 bases). This TCR came from a human donor with aplastic anemia. Here the CDR3 DNA reads TGTGCCAGCAGTAATCAAGGGGCAGAAGCTTTCTTT. Amino acid sequence: CASSNQGAEAFF.